This entry concerns a single T cell receptor (beta chain). Its antigen is unknown. No much larger clonotype is one base removed from it; base qualities were not supplied. The sample is drawn from a study of Graves' ophthalmopathy and Graves' hyperthyroidism (dated by TCRdb to the late 2010s). The study in broad terms: Hyperthyroidism was defined as stable when no progression to ophthalmopathy occurred within 18 months of follow-up. The study used signatures of the TCR beta repertoire to tell Graves' ophthalmopathy apart from Graves' hyperthyroidism and to predict which patients would progress to ophthalmopathy. In total, 135 blood samples were TCR-sequenced: some 40 ophthalmopathy, some 75 hyperthyroidism and some 17 hyperthyroidism-to-ophthalmopathy patients. To explore V-J signatures distinguishing ophthalmopathy from hyperthyroidism, a discovery set of under 110 patients (around 44 ophthalmopathy, 55 to 60 stable hyperthyroidism) was enrolled. An independent validation cohort was composed of 18 hyperthyroidism patients and around 16 patients who later progressed from hyperthyroidism to ophthalmopathy. In roughly 6 hyperthyroidism patients, T-cell repertoires of thyroid tissue and blood were compared. Following sample collection, hyperthyroidism patients were given methimazole at a starting dose of 30 mg daily, and ophthalmopathy patients were given high-dose intravenous methylprednisolone. The investigation overall reported the following: The 13-signature model separated ophthalmopathy from stable hyperthyroidism with 85% to 90% sensitivity and around 84% specificity in cross-validation, and 80%/75% in the test set. In validation, the model predicted ophthalmopathy progression with about 71% sensitivity and approximately 72% specificity; eleven to twelve predicted patients were CT-confirmed with GO in a median of approximately six months. Most of the expanded thyroid clonotypes with a frequency above 0.001 were also detected in blood, and it was suggested that the thyroid immune response may be reflected by blood repertoires. No statistical method was used to set the sample size in advance, and the investigators knew which group each participant was assigned to.

TCR beta CDR3 regions were amplified from RNA transcripts for repertoire sequencing. The first round of RT-PCR was done with HTBI primers and the Qiagen OneStep RT-PCR kit, and was followed by a second round of multiplex PCR, then size selection and purification. The libraries underwent paired-end sequencing with 100 bp reads on an Illumina HiSeq2000. The study's processing was this. Reads were processed with SOAPnuke, discarding reads with adapters, uncalled bases, mean Phred below 15, or no exact constant-primer or identifier match. High-quality paired reads were merged with COPE v1.2.5. Each unique nucleotide sequence was treated as a clonotype, and MiTCR v1.1 was used to align the clonotypes to the IMGT TRB V, D and J references. Analysis was restricted to V-J combinations with a frequency above 0.0001, which covered about 99% of repertoires. For each V-J combination, a TCR clonal expansion and chaos score was defined as F50 clonal expansion divided by the chaos observed in the TCRdist matrix. Welch's t-statistics and random forest were used to reduce the features to about a dozen V-J combinations, which were then used as input to a naive Bayes classifier. The similarity between thyroid and blood repertoires was quantified using the Morisita-Horn index. TCRdb ran its own pipeline on the public reads, namely fastp trimming at Q25 and MiXCR clone calling, and kept in-frame beta chains. CDR3 protein sequences are deduplicated, and each keeps its most common genes and DNA. These V and J calls originate from TCRdb's pipeline instead of the authors' own analysis. The table for this sample lists roughly 1.1 million distinct CDR3 sequences; 35% to 40% of them were counted only once. Of the sample, around 10% falls within the top ten clones.

At the junction V is shortened by 0 bases and J by 0 bases, with 8 bases in between. Measured from the cysteine to the phenylalanine, the CDR3 is 14 residues long. Of all the DNA, just the CDR3 is kept, 42 bases in frame from base 1. CDR1 and CDR2, looked up from the germline V gene, are SQVTM and ANQGSEA. The hyperthyroidism patients were 18 to 65 years old and newly diagnosed, with a disease duration of less than 2 months. Anyone with other autoimmune diseases, uncontrolled infections, pregnancy or lactation was excluded from the study. Diagnosis relied on clinical symptoms, serum thyroxine, TRAb, thyroid ultrasound and orbital computed tomography. Total RNA was extracted with Trizol reagent and quality-checked on an Agilent 2100 Bioanalyzer.

The chain uses TRBV29-1 and TRBJ1-2, with the D gene not confidently named. The sequence came from an adult man with Graves' hyperthyroidism. The sequenced sample was peripheral blood or thyroid tissue (not recorded which). The CDR3 has the sequence CSVEEDAANYGYTF. The bases are TGCAGCGTTGAAGAAGACGCCGCTAACTATGGCTACACCTTC.